The 12 T cell receptor beta chains given below trace back to one sample, sequenced in a study of shared clonotypes between healthy human individuals. The method was immunoSEQ multiplex PCR; TCRdb's version includes in-frame clones alone and lacks a portion of them. The table has 2 million to 2.5 million clones, 85% to 95% seen once; the top ten hold 0.3% to 0.4%. Sequenced sample: naive CD4+ T cells from PBMCs. The subset: CD45RA+ positively selected. These receptors were obtained from a man younger than 30 in good health. Some clones in this sample may be carry-over from other donors' samples.

Remarks on this clone: Other DNA variants within this sample encode the same CDR3. The rearrangement joins TRBV5-1 to TRBJ2-7, with 8 bases aligning to TRBD1. Germline V gives CDR1 SGHRS, CDR2 YFSETQ. Trimming cost V 0 bases and J 3 bases; bases outside gene matches: 5. The CDR3 runs 15 residues. CDR3 amino acids: CASSLATGVGYEQYF. DNA of the CDR3: TGCGCCAGCAGCTTGGCGACAGGGGTGGGCTACGAGCAGTACTTC.

The chain uses TRBV6-5 and TRBJ2-5, with TRBD1 matching over 10 bases. After removal of 7 bases from V and 5 bases from J, the junction contained 7 bases not matched to a gene. Germline V gene sequence: CDR1 MNHEY, CDR2 SVGAGI. The CDR3 contains 14 residues. CDR3 coding DNA: TGTGCCAGCACCCAGACAGGGGGCAAGGAGACCCAGTACTTC. This gives the protein CASTQTGGKETQYF.

The chain is built from TRBV5-1 and TRBJ2-2, with TRBD2 matching over 9 bases. The germline V gene encodes CDR1 SGHRS and CDR2 YFSETQ. V lost 3 bases to trimming and J lost 3 bases; unmatched junction nucleotides: 6. There are 16 residues in the CDR3. The CDR3 region is CASSYSGSGDTGELFF. The CDR3 region has the DNA TGCGCCAGCAGCTATAGCGGGAGCGGTGACACCGGGGAGCTGTTTTTT.

Of note for this clone: Other nucleotide sequences in the sample specify the same CDR3. This chain joins TRBV5-6 and TRBJ1-5; D unresolved. V dropped 1 base and J dropped 6 bases, with 8 bases sitting between them. Looked up from germline, CDR1 is SGHDT and CDR2 is YYEEEE. The CDR3 consists of 13 residues. CDR3 protein: CASSLLGIQPQHF. CDR3 nucleotides: TGTGCCAGCAGCTTGTTGGGGATTCAGCCCCAGCATTTT.

This rearrangement joins TRBV27 to TRBJ2-1, with 9 nucleotides matching TRBD2. The germline V gene has CDR1 MNHEY and CDR2 SMNVEV (reference sequence). Trimming took 3 bases from V and 4 from J; bases not matched to a gene: 7. CDR3 length equals 16 residues. The CDR3 nucleotides read TGTGCCAGCAGTTTTAGGGGCGGGAGGGAGTACAATGAGCAGTTCTTC. Residues: CASSFRGGREYNEQFF.

The chain has TRBV28 and TRBJ2-5, with TRBD2 matching 10 bases. From germline, CDR1 is MDHEN and CDR2 SYDVKM. Trimming at V came to 8 bases and at J to 4 bases, leaving 13 bases not matched to a gene. CDR3 size: 16 residues. The CDR3 DNA follows: TGTGCCAGCTGTCCGGCACTAGCGGGAATTGGAGAGACCCAGTACTTC. Translated, it gives CASCPALAGIGETQYF.

V and J are TRBV6-6 and TRBJ2-7, with unresolved D. Trimming took off 2 bases at V and 3 bases at J, with 8 bases between the two ends. This CDR3 region has 13 residues. The germline gives CDR1 MNHNY, CDR2 SVGAGI (reference sequence). CDR3 DNA: TGTGCCAGCAGTTACAGCCTAGACTACGAGCAGTACTTC. Protein product: CASSYSLDYEQYF.

This chain links TRBV6-1 with TRBJ1-2; no reliable D call. V was cut by 7 bases and J by 3 bases, with 18 bases left in between. Germline CDR1 reads MNHNS; CDR2 reads SASEGT. This CDR3 region has 15 residues. The CDR3 DNA sequence: TGTGCCAGCAACCGGGTAATCCGCGGAGACTATGGCTACACCTTC. It is translated as CASNRVIRGDYGYTF.

The V call is TRBV6-4, the J call TRBJ1-2, with TRBD1 identical over 7 bases. The germline gives CDR1 MRHNA, CDR2 SNTAGT. J gave up 8 bases and V 3 bases, and 6 bases lay outside the gene matches. The CDR3 is 13 amino acids. CDR3 in amino acids: CASSDRGRGGYTF. The CDR3 nucleotides are TGTGCCAGCAGTGATAGGGGGCGCGGGGGCTACACCTTC.

This sequence joins TRBV2 and TRBJ1-1; D unclear. This CDR3 contains 15 residues. Trimming cost V 4 bases and J 9 bases, with 21 bases left between them. Germline CDR1 is SNHLY and CDR2 is FYNNEI. The CDR3 DNA reads TGTGCCAGCAGTGGGTTGGGAAGGTCCCTACCGAAAGCTTTCTTT. The encoded protein is CASSGLGRSLPKAFF.

The genes are TRBV4-2 and TRBJ2-1, with D tentatively TRBD2 (6 bases). The CDR3 contains 15 residues. Trimming cost V 0 bases and J 4 bases, with 10 bases left between them. In germline, CDR1 is LGHNA, CDR2 YNFKEQ. The CDR3 bases are TGTGCCAGCAGCCAAGATCCCGCGGGATACAATGAGCAGTTCTTC. This codes for CASSQDPAGYNEQFF.

The chain uses TRBV19 and TRBJ2-1; the match to TRBD2 covers 15 bases. With V trimmed by 6 bases and J by 5 bases, 8 bases remained unmatched. The CDR3 is 17 residues long. Germline V gene lookup returns CDR1 LNHDA and CDR2 SQIVND (reference sequence). The CDR3 nucleotides are TGTGCCAGTAGGGAGACAGGGACTAGCGGGAGGAACAATGAGCAGTTCTTC. It is translated as CASRETGTSGRNNEQFF.